This TCR beta chain was obtained from a study of CD8 T cells in Susac syndrome. Reverse transcription used about 0.45 to 1 ug RNA and random hexamers. The method of amplification for TCR beta CDR3 was immunoSEQ multiplex PCR, covering 54 Vbeta and 13 Jbeta. TCRdb used MiXCR to reprocess the immunoSEQ multiplex PCR reads, holding one entry per CDR3 protein. The profile shows about 180,000 distinct CDR3 sequences, around 95% of them singletons. Trimming removed 8 bases from V and 0 bases from J, with 16 bases in between. This CDR3 region has 15 residues. The chain has TRBV12-3 or TRBV12-4 and TRBJ1-2; a weak D match, TRBD1 (5 bases). Input material: CD4+ T cells from PBMCs. This clonotype originated in a human donor with multiple sclerosis. The CDR3 protein is CASLDLGGSNYGYTF. The CDR3, as DNA: TGTGCCAGCCTCGACCTCGGGGGATCTAACTATGGCTACACCTTC.